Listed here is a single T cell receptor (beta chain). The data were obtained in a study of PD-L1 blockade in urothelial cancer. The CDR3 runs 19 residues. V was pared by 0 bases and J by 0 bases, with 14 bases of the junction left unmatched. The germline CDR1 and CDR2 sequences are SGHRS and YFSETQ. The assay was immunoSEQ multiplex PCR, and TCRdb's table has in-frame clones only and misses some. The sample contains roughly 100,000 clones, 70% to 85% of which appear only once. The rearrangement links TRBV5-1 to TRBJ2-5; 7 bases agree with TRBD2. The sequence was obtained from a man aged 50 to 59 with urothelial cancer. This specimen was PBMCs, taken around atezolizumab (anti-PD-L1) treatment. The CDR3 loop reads CASSLVRSLAVRYQETQYF. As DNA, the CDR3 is TGCGCCAGCAGCTTGGTACGGTCTCTAGCGGTTAGGTACCAAGAGACCCAGTACTTC. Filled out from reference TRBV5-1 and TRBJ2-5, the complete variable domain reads KAGVTQTPRYLIKTRGQQVTLSCSPISGHRSVSWYQQTPGQGLQFLFEYFSETQRNKGNFPGRFSGRQFSNSRSEMNVSTLELGDSALYLCASSLVRSLAVRYQETQYFGPGTRLLVL.